The rows below give T cell receptor beta chains drawn from one sample of a study of blood T cell repertoires in COVID-19. TCRdb's table, derived via immunoSEQ multiplex PCR, lists solely in-frame clones and lacks some. The repertoire holds about 190,000 clones, with around 85% as singletons. Sequenced material: PBMCs or T cells enriched from blood (not recorded which). Receptors were obtained from a woman younger than 45 who had recovered from COVID-19. The CDR3 runs from the conserved cysteine through the conserved F or W. A D gene is named only where the DNA matches it firmly. Clone size is given for some rows only: seen once, a few or many times, or a class if the clone is expanded.

D	size	V	J	CDR3	DNA
.	.	TRBV9	TRBJ2-1	CASSVGGTRYNEQFF	TGTGCCAGCAGCGTAGGAGGTACGCGCTACAATGAGCAGTTCTTC
.	.	TRBV5-1	TRBJ1-4	CASSSVPVVTNEKLFF	TGCGCCAGCAGCTCCGTTCCCGTTGTAACTAATGAAAAACTGTTTTTT
TRBD2	.	TRBV10-3	TRBJ2-1	CAISEDVGWAGGYNEQFF	TGTGCCATCAGTGAGGACGTCGGGTGGGCGGGGGGCTACAATGAGCAGTTCTTC
TRBD1	.	TRBV29-1	TRBJ1-5	CSVGQGAGNQPQHF	TGCAGCGTCGGACAGGGGGCTGGGAATCAGCCCCAGCATTTT
.	.	TRBV28	TRBJ2-5	CASSYTGKETQYF	TGTGCCAGTTCCTACACAGGGAAAGAGACCCAGTACTTC
TRBD2	.	TRBV5-5	TRBJ2-7	CASSLALAGGYEQYF	TGTGCCAGCAGCTTGGCACTAGCGGGAGGGTACGAGCAGTACTTC
TRBD1	.	TRBV6-1	TRBJ2-4	CASSEAPLDRVRNIQYF	TGTGCCAGCAGTGAAGCCCCTCTTGACAGGGTACGAAACATTCAGTACTTC
.	.	TRBV28	TRBJ2-2	CASSLALRAGELFF	TGTGCCAGCAGTTTAGCACTCCGGGCCGGGGAGCTGTTTTTT
TRBD1	once	TRBV6-5	TRBJ2-5	CASVWDRGGETQYF	TGTGCCAGCGTATGGGACAGGGGTGGTGAGACCCAGTACTTC
TRBD2	.	TRBV19	TRBJ2-1	CASSIGAGGWGEQFF	TGTGCCAGTAGTATAGGAGCGGGAGGCTGGGGTGAGCAGTTCTTC
TRBD1	.	TRBV5-8	TRBJ1-1	CASSLWQGVTEAFF	TGTGCCAGCAGCTTGTGGCAGGGGGTCACTGAAGCTTTCTTT
.	.	TRBV3-1/TRBV3-2	TRBJ2-4	CASSRNDLVRKNIQYF	TGTGCCAGCAGCCGGAACGACTTGGTTCGCAAAAACATTCAGTACTTC
TRBD1	.	TRBV28	TRBJ2-1	CASSPFGTGGNEQFF	TGTGCCAGCAGTCCATTTGGGACAGGGGGCAATGAGCAGTTCTTC
.	few	TRBV18	TRBJ1-1	CASSPTGQGPLGTEAFF	TGTGCCAGCTCACCAACCGGTCAGGGGCCATTGGGCACTGAAGCTTTCTTT
TRBD1	.	TRBV29-1	TRBJ2-1	CSVEEKILDREQFF	TGCAGCGTTGAAGAAAAAATACTGGACAGGGAGCAGTTCTTC
TRBD1	.	TRBV12-5	TRBJ1-2	CASGLTSDRGDGYTF	TGTGCTAGTGGTTTGACCTCGGACAGGGGCGATGGCTACACCTTC